The source of this TCR beta chain is a study of T cell repertoires in cytomegalovirus infection. Study-wide results and limits: Ex vivo, HLA-C-restricted CMV-specific TCR beta clonotypes prevailed over the rest of the response.

This clonotype has just a few counts. Its antigen is not identified. V gave up 5 bases and J gave up 7 bases; unmatched junction bases: 11. CDR3 length: 15 residues. From germline, CDR1 is SEHNR and CDR2 FQNEAQ (reference sequence). TCRdb called the reads again in MiXCR, with one record for every CDR3 protein. Counted here are approximately 500,000 distinct CDR3 sequences, approximately 15% occurring once; the ten biggest clones make up approximately 24%. This clonotype originated in a human donor in good health (CMV status not recorded). Some clones in this sample may be carry-over from other donors' samples. The rearrangement links TRBV7-9 to TRBJ2-7, with 10 nucleotides matching TRBD2. Sequencing was done on a sample of CD8+ T cells from PBMCs. The CDR3 protein is CASSPVASGRVEQYF. The CDR3 region has the DNA TGTGCCAGCAGCCCGGTGGCTAGCGGGAGAGTTGAGCAGTACTTC.